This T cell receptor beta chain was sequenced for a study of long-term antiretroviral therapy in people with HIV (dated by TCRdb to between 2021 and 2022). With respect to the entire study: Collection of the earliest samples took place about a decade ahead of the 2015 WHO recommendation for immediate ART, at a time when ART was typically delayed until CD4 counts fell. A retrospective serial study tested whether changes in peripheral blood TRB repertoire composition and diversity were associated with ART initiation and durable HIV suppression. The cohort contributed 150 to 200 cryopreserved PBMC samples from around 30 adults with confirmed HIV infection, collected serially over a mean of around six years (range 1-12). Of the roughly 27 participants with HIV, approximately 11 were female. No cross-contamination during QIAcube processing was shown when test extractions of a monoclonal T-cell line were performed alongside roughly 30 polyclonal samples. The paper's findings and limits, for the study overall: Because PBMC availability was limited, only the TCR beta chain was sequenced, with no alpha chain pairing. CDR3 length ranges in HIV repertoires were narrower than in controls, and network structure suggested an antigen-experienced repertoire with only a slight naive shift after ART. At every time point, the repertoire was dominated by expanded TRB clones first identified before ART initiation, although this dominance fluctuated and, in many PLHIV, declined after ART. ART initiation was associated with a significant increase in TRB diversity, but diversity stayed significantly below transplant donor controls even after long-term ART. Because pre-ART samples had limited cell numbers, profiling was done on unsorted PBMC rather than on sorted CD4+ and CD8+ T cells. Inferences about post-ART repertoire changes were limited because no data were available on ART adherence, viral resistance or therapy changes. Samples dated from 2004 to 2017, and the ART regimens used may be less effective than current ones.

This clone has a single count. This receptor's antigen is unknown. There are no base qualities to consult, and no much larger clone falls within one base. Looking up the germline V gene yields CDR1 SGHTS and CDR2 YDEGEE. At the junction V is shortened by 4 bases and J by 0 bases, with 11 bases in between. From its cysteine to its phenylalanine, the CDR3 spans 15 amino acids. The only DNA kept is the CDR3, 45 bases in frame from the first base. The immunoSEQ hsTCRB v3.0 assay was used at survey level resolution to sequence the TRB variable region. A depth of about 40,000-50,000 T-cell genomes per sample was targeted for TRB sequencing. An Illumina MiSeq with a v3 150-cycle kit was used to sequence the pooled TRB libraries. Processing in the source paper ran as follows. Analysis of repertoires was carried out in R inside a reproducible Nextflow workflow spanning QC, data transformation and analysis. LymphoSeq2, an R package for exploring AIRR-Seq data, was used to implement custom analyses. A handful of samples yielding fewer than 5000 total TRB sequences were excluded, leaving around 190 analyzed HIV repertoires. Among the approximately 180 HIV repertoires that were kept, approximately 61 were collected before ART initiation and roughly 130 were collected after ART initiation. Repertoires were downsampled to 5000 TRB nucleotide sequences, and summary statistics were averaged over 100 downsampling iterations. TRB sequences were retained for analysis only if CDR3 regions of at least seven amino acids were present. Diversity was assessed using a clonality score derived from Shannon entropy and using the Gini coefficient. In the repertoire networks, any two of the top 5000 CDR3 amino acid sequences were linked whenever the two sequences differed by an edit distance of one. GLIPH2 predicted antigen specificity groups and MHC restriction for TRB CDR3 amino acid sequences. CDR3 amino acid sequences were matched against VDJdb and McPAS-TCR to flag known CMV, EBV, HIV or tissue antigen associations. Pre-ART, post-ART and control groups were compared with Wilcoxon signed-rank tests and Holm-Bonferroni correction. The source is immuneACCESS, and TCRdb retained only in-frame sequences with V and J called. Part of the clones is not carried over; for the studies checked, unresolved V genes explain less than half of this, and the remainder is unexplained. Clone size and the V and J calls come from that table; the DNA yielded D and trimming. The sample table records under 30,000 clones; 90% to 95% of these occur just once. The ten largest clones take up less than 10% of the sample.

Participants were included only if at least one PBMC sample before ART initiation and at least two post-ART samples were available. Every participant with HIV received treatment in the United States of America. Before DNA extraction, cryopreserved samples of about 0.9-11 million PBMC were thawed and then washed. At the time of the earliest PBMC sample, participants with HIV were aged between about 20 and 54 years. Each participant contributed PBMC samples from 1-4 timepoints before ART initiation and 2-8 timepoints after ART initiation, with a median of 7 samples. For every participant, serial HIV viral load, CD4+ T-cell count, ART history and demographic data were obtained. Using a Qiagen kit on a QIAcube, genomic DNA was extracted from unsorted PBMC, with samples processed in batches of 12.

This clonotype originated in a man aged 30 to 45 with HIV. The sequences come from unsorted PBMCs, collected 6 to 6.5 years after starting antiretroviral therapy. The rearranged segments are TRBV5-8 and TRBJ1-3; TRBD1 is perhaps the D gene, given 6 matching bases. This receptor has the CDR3 CASSPQGTSGNTIYF. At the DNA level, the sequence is TGTGCCAGCAGCCCACAGGGTACCTCTGGAAACACCATATATTTT.